This T cell receptor beta chain emerged from a study of cytomegalovirus exposure and HLA in healthy donors. Study-wide results and caveats: Immune exposure data for these donors was limited to CMV serostatus. The authors listed around 150 TCR beta chains as cytomegalovirus-associated.

The CDR3 extends over 12 amino acids. Looked up from germline, CDR1 is ENHRY and CDR2 is SYGVKD. The V gene end was trimmed by 9 bases and the J gene end by 3 bases; junction bases not matched to a gene: 3. In the case of this clone: No antigen is known for it.

PCR involved 60 Vbeta and 13 Jbeta primers. TCRdb's copy holds only in-frame clones and misses some; the assay was immunoSEQ multiplex PCR. This sample carries roughly 150,000 clones, roughly 70% of them seen once, and the ten largest clones take approximately 3.4%. Input material: PBMCs. The sequence was obtained from a man aged 35-49 years in good health and CMV-seronegative. The chain employs TRBV10-3 and TRBJ2-7, with 9 bases aligning to TRBD1. In DNA, the CDR3 is TGTGCCATGGGACAGGGAAACTACGAGCAGTACTTC. It translates to CAMGQGNYEQYF.